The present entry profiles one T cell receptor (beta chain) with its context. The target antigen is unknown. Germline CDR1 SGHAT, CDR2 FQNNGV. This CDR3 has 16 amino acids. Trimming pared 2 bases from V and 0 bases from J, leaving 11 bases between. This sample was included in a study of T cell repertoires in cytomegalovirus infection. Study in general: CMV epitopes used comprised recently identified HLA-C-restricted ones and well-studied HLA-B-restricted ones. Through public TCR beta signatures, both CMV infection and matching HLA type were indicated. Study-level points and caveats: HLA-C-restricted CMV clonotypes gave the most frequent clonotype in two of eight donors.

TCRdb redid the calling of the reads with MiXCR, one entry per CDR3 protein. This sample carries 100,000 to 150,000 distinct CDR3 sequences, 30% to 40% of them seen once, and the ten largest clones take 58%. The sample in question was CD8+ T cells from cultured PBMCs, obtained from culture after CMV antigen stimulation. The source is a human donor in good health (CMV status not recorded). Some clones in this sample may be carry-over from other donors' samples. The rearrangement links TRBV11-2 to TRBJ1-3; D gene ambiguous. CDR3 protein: CASSLKYANSGNTIYF. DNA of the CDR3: TGTGCCAGCAGCTTAAAGTACGCGAACTCTGGAAACACCATATATTTT.